This T cell receptor beta chain was found in a study of T cells in Graves' hyperthyroidism and ophthalmopathy. Study as a whole: Peripheral blood was obtained at initial diagnosis, preceding any treatment.

The V and J ends lost 4 bases and 4 bases respectively, with 11 bases between them. CDR1 is SGDLS, CDR2 YYNGEE, per germline. The CDR3 is made up of 13 amino acids. This clonotype was seen once. Its target is not known. The CDR3 regions of TCR beta were amplified from RNA transcripts. When the TCR CDR3 underwent first-round RT-PCR, the HTBI primer set was used. TCRdb reprocessed the multiplex PCR reads with MiXCR, giving one entry per CDR3 protein. The data show around 700,000 distinct CDR3 sequences, around 40% seen once. Findings of the study overall: A model built on 13 V-J features separated ophthalmopathy from stable hyperthyroidism.

Those patients with uncontrolled infection, other autoimmune disease, pregnancy or lactation were excluded. For the diagnoses, clinical symptoms, serum thyroxine and TRAb, thyroid ultrasound and orbital computed tomography were used. The chain joins TRBV9 to TRBJ1-2; the D is unclear. Sequencing was performed on blood. The TCR sequence derives from a woman aged 40 to 49 with Graves' hyperthyroidism. CDR3 loop: CASSLSQGYGYTF. CDR3 nucleotides: TGTGCCAGCAGCCTGAGCCAAGGCTATGGCTACACCTTC.